The TCR beta chain under discussion was sequenced for a study of T-cell memory formation after mild COVID-19 (dated by TCRdb to about 2021). In terms of the full investigation: Most TCR sequence clusters were specific to one of the two donors. In a couple of donors, T-cell clones that expanded and contracted after mild COVID-19 were followed by sequencing TCRalpha and TCRbeta repertoires longitudinally. Two young, previously healthy adult volunteers, one female and one male, were included in the cohort.

Sequencing was carried out with an Illumina NovaSeq 6000. TCRalpha and TCRbeta cDNA libraries were built by 5'RACE with constant-segment primers, adding sample barcodes and unique molecular identifiers. Trizol reagent was used to extract RNA from every sample. Library amplification was performed in two PCR steps, and a second sample barcode and Illumina TruSeq adapters were introduced in the second step. Sequencing of libraries was performed on an Illumina NovaSeq with 2 x 150 bp paired-end reads. Processing in the source paper ran as follows. Reads were demultiplexed and collapsed into UMI-guided consensus sequences with migec v1.2.7. With mixcr v2.1.11, UMI consensuses were aligned to TRA and TRB V and J templates and assembled into clonotypes. A clonotype was counted as expanded or contracted only if both edgeR and NoisET called the change significant, with noise models trained on biological replicates. For edgeR calls, the thresholds were a false discovery rate-adjusted p below 0.01 and a log2 fold-change of 1. As an exploratory analysis of dynamics, PCA with hierarchical clustering was applied to max-normalized trajectories of the 1000 most abundant clonotypes. Separately sequenced CD4+ and CD8+ repertoires were used to assign a CD4 or CD8 phenotype to each responding clone. The public reads were quality trimmed at Q25 with fastp and then assembled into clones with MiXCR by TCRdb, keeping productive beta chains. Each CDR3 protein gets just one entry, which takes the most common genes and DNA from the rows behind it. The authors' filters were not applied to this entry. The sample data list about 190,000 distinct CDR3 sequences, and 10% to 13% of these were observed just once. The ten biggest clones cover just over 3% of the sample.

Germline trimming: 7 bases from V, 4 bases from J; junction bases outside gene matches: 8. The CDR3 measures 14 amino acids from cysteine to phenylalanine. The entry retains the CDR3 DNA only, 42 bases that are in frame from base 1. CDR1 is given as KGHSH and CDR2 as LQKENI, both from the germline V gene. Ficoll-Paque density gradient centrifugation was the method used to isolate PBMCs. Paper-wide results and their limitations: From day 15 to 85, contracting clones showed balanced CD4/CD8 phenotypes, whereas a second wave of clones that expanded from day 15 to 37 leaned towards CD4+. SARS-CoV-2 specificity was not confirmed for the second-wave clones peaking on day 37. Only a couple of mild cases were covered in the study, and larger cohorts including severe cases with pre-infection samples were considered necessary. Some responding clones were detected in pre-infection memory, which suggested that pre-existing cross-reactive memory T cells had joined the SARS-CoV-2 response. Contracting CD4+ clones turned up mainly in the CM and EM memory subsets, whereas EMRA was where CD8+ clones were enriched.

As concerns this clonotype: Its recognized antigen is unknown. One base away there is no much larger clone; base qualities are not given.

The receptor's source is a man in his late teens or twenties who had mild COVID-19 (a few samples of this study predate the infection). The sample titles of this study are shuffled in the database, so cell type and time point are left out; the donor was told from shared clones. The sequenced material came from PBMCs or a T cell subset sorted from them (not recorded which). The V and J genes are TRBV18 and TRBJ2-3; 7 bases in the junction line up with TRBD1. The nucleotide sequence is TGTGCCAGCTTCAGGGGGATCGGGGCAGATACGCAGTATTTT. This translates into CASFRGIGADTQYF.